These 28 T cell receptor beta chains came from one sample sequenced in a study of T cells in Graves' hyperthyroidism and ophthalmopathy. TCR beta CDR3 regions were amplified from RNA. RT-PCR in the first round (using the HTBI primer set) targeted the TCR CDR3. Each CDR3 protein gets one entry after TCRdb re-called the multiplex PCR reads with MiXCR. The sample carries about half a million distinct CDR3 sequences, roughly 15% recorded once. Sequenced: blood. These receptors all come from a woman aged 30 to 39 with Graves' ophthalmopathy.

Ten or more counts support this clonotype. V is TRBV18 and J is TRBJ1-1; D is unresolved. The CDR3 sequence is 13 residues long. Trimming removed 2 bases from V and 2 bases from J, with 6 bases in between. In germline, CDR1 is KGHSH, CDR2 LQKENI. The CDR3 sequence is CASSPKDNTEAFF. The DNA for the CDR3 is TGTGCCAGCTCACCAAAGGACAACACTGAAGCTTTCTTT.

This clonotype was picked up a small number of times. The J gene is TRBJ2-6, the V gene TRBV25-1; 7 bases are a match to TRBD1. The germline V gene encodes CDR1 MGHDK and CDR2 SYGVNS. Trimming cost V 1 base and J 4 bases; bases outside gene matches: 1. This CDR3 comprises 15 residues. As DNA, the CDR3 is TGTGCCAGCAGTGAATTAGGGGGCGGGGCCAACGTCCTGACTTTC. Translating gives CASSELGGGANVLTF.

The chain uses TRBV29-1 and TRBJ2-5, with D possibly TRBD2 on 7 matching bases. The CDR3 totals 16 residues. Per the germline V gene, CDR1 is SQVTM and CDR2 is ANQGSEA. Trimming left V 6 bases short and J 5 bases short, with 25 bases between. This chain's CDR3 is CSVLPRQAGVGETQYF. The CDR3 coding sequence is TGCAGCGTACTACCTAGACAGGCGGGAGTAGGGGAGACCCAGTACTTC.

This clonotype was recorded at least ten times. The chain recombines TRBV6-2 or TRBV6-3 with TRBJ1-1, with a weak D call TRBD1 (6 bases). Germline V lookup: CDR1 MNHEY, CDR2 SVGEGT. There are 11 residues in the CDR3. The V and J ends lost 8 bases and 7 bases respectively, with 11 bases between them. CDR3 in DNA: TGTGCCAGCGTCAGGGGTGGTGAAGCTTTCTTT. Amino acids: CASVRGGEAFF.

This clonotype was seen at least ten times. The J gene is TRBJ2-1, the V gene TRBV10-3, with 10 bases matching TRBD2. Trimming cost V 2 bases and J 2 bases; bases outside gene matches: 3. Germline V CDR1 and CDR2: ENHRY, SYGVKD. CDR3 size: 16 residues. Here the CDR3 reads CAISEPGTSAYNEQFF. Written as DNA, the CDR3 is TGTGCCATCAGTGAGCCCGGGACTAGCGCCTACAATGAGCAGTTCTTC.

This clonotype has just a few counts. The V call is TRBV6-2 or TRBV6-3, the J call TRBJ2-1; the D is unclear. Germline CDR1 is MNHEY and CDR2 is SVGEGT. The V gene lost 7 bases and the J gene lost 4 bases, with 8 bases spanning the gap. The CDR3 sequence is 12 residues long. The CDR3 sequence: CASTDVYNEQFF. In nucleotides, the CDR3 is TGTGCCAGCACGGACGTATACAATGAGCAGTTCTTC.

This clonotype has ten or more counts. The V and J genes are TRBV28 and TRBJ2-7; 8 bases match TRBD1. The CDR3 consists of 15 residues. From germline, CDR1 is MDHEN and CDR2 SYDVKM. Trimming cost V 8 bases and J 3 bases; bases outside gene matches: 12. The CDR3 DNA sequence: TGTGCCAGCCGAGACCGGGACAGGACCGACTACGAGCAGTACTTC. Protein: CASRDRDRTDYEQYF.

This chain's CDR3 is CATSDSGPILKDTQYF. CDR3 coding DNA: TGTGCCACCAGTGACTCGGGACCCATACTGAAAGATACGCAGTATTTT. V usage is TRBV24-1 and J usage is TRBJ2-3, with D perhaps being TRBD1 or TRBD2 (5 bases each). The CDR3 runs to 16 residues. Germline lookup yields CDR1 KGHDR and CDR2 SFDVKD. V lost 4 bases and J 5 bases, leaving 18 bases between the germline ends.

This clonotype was counted many times. J is TRBJ2-1 and V is TRBV24-1; 11 bases are a match to TRBD1. The germline CDR1 and CDR2 sequences are KGHDR and SFDVKD. This CDR3 has 18 amino acids. The trim removed 2 bases at V and 1 base at J, leaving 6 bases unmatched. The CDR3 DNA sequence: TGTGCCACCAGTGATTGGGTGGGGACAGGGGGTTCCTACAATGAGCAGTTCTTC. It yields the protein CATSDWVGTGGSYNEQFF.

The chain joins TRBV7-2 to TRBJ2-2, with 8 bases that match TRBD2. The V gene's germline CDR1 is SGHTA and CDR2 FQGNSA. The CDR3 contains 15 residues. V was pared by 5 bases and J by 6 bases, with 8 bases of the junction left unmatched. CDR3: CASSLPAGVSGELFF. For the CDR3, the DNA is TGTGCCAGCAGCCTTCCAGCGGGAGTCTCCGGGGAGCTGTTTTTT.

This clonotype was counted between two and nine times. V usage is TRBV9 and J usage is TRBJ2-7, with a possible D match to TRBD1 (5 bases). Per germline, CDR1 SGDLS and CDR2 YYNGEE. This CDR3 comprises 15 residues. Trimming took 0 bases from V and 2 from J, leaving 12 bases between them. In nucleotides, the CDR3 is TGTGCCAGCAGCGTAGCGCAGGGTTCGCCCTACGAGCAGTACTTC. Its translation: CASSVAQGSPYEQYF.

In its sample, this clonotype was seen once. With a much larger clone just one base away, this may be a read error. The V gene is TRBV27, the J gene TRBJ1-2; possible D gene TRBD1, 5 bases. Germline V gene lookup returns CDR1 MNHEY and CDR2 SMNVEV (reference sequence). The CDR3 is 17 amino acids. V was trimmed by 2 bases and J by 8 bases, leaving 24 bases between them. The CDR3 bases are TGTGCCAGCAGTTTAGGTCTCCGGGACGGGGTCGTAAGGGGCTACACCTTC. This codes for CASSLGLRDGVVRGYTF.

This clonotype turned up a few times. This sequence joins TRBV9 and TRBJ2-1, with 14 bases aligning to TRBD2. The CDR3 consists of 19 residues. The V and J ends lost 3 bases and 1 base, in that order; junction bases with no gene match: 9. The germline V gene has CDR1 SGDLS and CDR2 YYNGEE. CDR3 sequence reads: CASSGLGTSGSKSYNEQFF. As DNA, the CDR3 is TGTGCCAGCAGCGGACTCGGGACTAGCGGGAGTAAGTCCTACAATGAGCAGTTCTTC.

The rearrangement links TRBV6-2 or TRBV6-3 to TRBJ2-7; 9 positions match TRBD1. Germline V lookup: CDR1 MNHEY, CDR2 SVGEGT. The CDR3 extends over 18 amino acids. V shed 4 bases, J shed 3 bases, and the junction held 16 bases outside the gene matches. This CDR3 is CASSSQTGGSFRVYEQYF. The CDR3 bases are TGTGCCAGCAGTTCCCAGACAGGGGGTTCTTTTCGAGTCTACGAGCAGTACTTC.

This clonotype was counted at least ten times. J is TRBJ2-7 and V is TRBV20-1; D is possibly TRBD2 (6 bases). Germline CDR1 is DFQATT and CDR2 is SNEGSKA (reference sequence). Trimming removed 4 bases from V and 4 bases from J, with 23 bases in between. This CDR3 comprises 16 residues. In DNA form, the CDR3 reads TGCAGTGCTACGCCCACCGGGACTTGGGGGTTGTACGAGCAGTACTTC. This sequence encodes CSATPTGTWGLYEQYF.

This clonotype was seen a handful of times. The chain couples TRBV19 to TRBJ2-1; 10 bases fit TRBD2. V trimming: 7 bases; J trimming: 6 bases; junction bases outside the gene matches: 6. Germline values: CDR1 LNHDA, CDR2 SQIVND (reference sequence). The CDR3 runs to 14 residues. For the CDR3, the DNA is TGTGCCAGTACCCCCAGCGGGAGGGCCAATGAGCAGTTCTTC. Its protein product is CASTPSGRANEQFF.

The rearrangement joins TRBV6-1 to TRBJ2-7; TRBD1 aligns across 8 bases. CDR1 and CDR2 (germline): MNHNS, SASEGT. The trim removed 1 base at V and 2 bases at J, leaving 10 bases unmatched. CDR3 size: 17 residues. The CDR3 sequence: CASSEGWNRGYTYEQYF. Written as DNA, the CDR3 is TGTGCCAGCAGTGAAGGGTGGAACAGGGGGTATACCTACGAGCAGTACTTC.

On this clonotype: A much larger clone differs from this one at a single base, so this may be a read error. Because the CDR3 is missing its conserved closing phenylalanine or tryptophan, this is likely a read error. The V gene is TRBV12-3 or TRBV12-4, the J gene TRBJ2-7; 12 positions match TRBD2. Unmatched junction bases numbered 10, after V lost 1 base and J lost 9 bases. This CDR3 comprises 16 residues. The CDR3 loop reads CASSLGLAGGLRGQYL. CDR3 DNA sequence: TGTGCCAGCAGTTTAGGTCTAGCGGGAGGGCTACGGGGGCAGTACCTC.

This chain uses TRBV6-1 with TRBJ1-5; D ambiguous. This CDR3 has 15 amino acids. Deletions cut 8 bases from V and 0 bases from J, with 14 bases between. Looked up from germline, CDR1 is MNHNS and CDR2 is SASEGT. The CDR3, as DNA: TGTGCCAGCCGATCGGTACGGATTAGCAATCAGCCCCAGCATTTT. The encoded protein is CASRSVRISNQPQHF.

This clonotype was seen repeatedly, ten times or more. This chain joins TRBV6-2 or TRBV6-3 and TRBJ1-1; no clear D gene. The CDR3 runs to 14 residues. Germline V gene sequence: CDR1 MNHEY, CDR2 SVGEGT. V lost 0 bases and J 2 bases, leaving 7 bases between the germline ends. The CDR3, as DNA: TGTGCCAGCAGTTACTCATCGGCCAACACTGAAGCTTTCTTT. Translation gives CASSYSSANTEAFF.

V is TRBV10-1 and J is TRBJ2-2; D gene unclear. Germline V lookup: CDR1 WNHNN, CDR2 SYGVQD (reference sequence). CDR3 size: 11 residues. The V and J ends lost 6 bases and 8 bases respectively, with 7 bases between them. CDR3: CASRMGGELFF. Written as DNA, the CDR3 is TGCGCCAGCAGGATGGGGGGGGAGCTGTTTTTT.

This clonotype was recorded at least ten times. The V and J genes are TRBV30 and TRBJ2-1; D is unclear. Trimming cost V 1 base and J 8 bases, with 6 bases left between them. The CDR3 contains 11 residues. Germline values: CDR1 GTSNPN, CDR2 SVGIG (reference sequence). The chain's CDR3 is CAWSGGDEQFF. Written as DNA, the CDR3 is TGTGCCTGGAGTGGAGGTGATGAGCAGTTCTTC.

There are many counts of this clonotype. The chain has TRBV7-6 and TRBJ1-1; maybe TRBD1 (5 bases). The V and J ends lost 5 bases and 5 bases respectively, with 18 bases between them. CDR3 length: 15 residues. CDR1 SGHVS and CDR2 FNYEAQ come from the germline V gene. The CDR3 coding sequence is TGTGCCAGCAGCCCTGGGAGCAGGGAGAGAACTGAAGCTTTCTTT. Its protein product is CASSPGSRERTEAFF.

As for this clonotype: Because the CDR3 is missing its conserved closing phenylalanine or tryptophan, this is likely a read error. This chain connects TRBV7-2 to TRBJ2-3, with unresolved D. The CDR3 is 12 amino acids. V was shortened by 6 bases and J by 4 bases, with 8 bases between the two germline ends. Per germline, CDR1 SGHTA and CDR2 FQGNSA. The CDR3 spells CASRLWADTQYS. The CDR3 nucleotides are TGTGCCAGCAGGCTATGGGCAGATACGCAGTATTCG.

The sample holds a few counts of this clonotype. The gene calls are TRBV24-1 and TRBJ2-7, with D perhaps being TRBD1 or TRBD2 (5 bases each). This CDR3 spans 11 amino acids. Trimming removed 5 bases from V and 5 bases from J, with 6 bases in between. Per the germline V gene, CDR1 is KGHDR and CDR2 is SFDVKD. CDR3 sequence reads: CATSVGDEQYF. As DNA, the CDR3 is TGTGCCACCAGTGTGGGGGACGAGCAGTACTTC.

The V gene is TRBV7-9, the J gene TRBJ2-1; 11 nucleotides line up with TRBD2. Germline loops: CDR1 SEHNR, CDR2 FQNEAQ (reference sequence). CDR3 length: 17 residues. Unmatched junction bases numbered 5, after V lost 1 base and J lost 3 bases. CDR3 DNA: TGTGCCAGCAGCTTAGACGTAGCGGGAGGGTTCTACAATGAGCAGTTCTTC. Translating it yields CASSLDVAGGFYNEQFF. Full variable domain (outside the CDR3, taken from reference TRBV7-9 and TRBJ2-1): DTGVSQNPRHKITKRGQNVTFRCDPISEHNRLYWYRQTLGQGPEFLTYFQNEAQLEKSRLLSDRFSAERPKGSFSTLEIQRTEQGDSAMYLCASSLDVAGGFYNEQFFGPGTRLTVL.

In its sample, this clonotype was seen a few times. The rearrangement uses TRBV5-6 and TRBJ2-2; 8 bases line up with TRBD1. The V segment lost 1 base and the J segment 4 bases; nucleotides outside the gene matches: 3. The CDR3 totals 15 residues. Germline loops: CDR1 SGHDT, CDR2 YYEEEE. CDR3 sequence: CASSLYRGATGELFF. The CDR3 bases are TGTGCCAGCAGCTTGTACAGGGGGGCCACCGGGGAGCTGTTTTTT.

This clonotype has just a few counts. A much larger clone differs from this one at a single base, so this may be a read error. The V call is TRBV6-4, the J call TRBJ1-1; weak D call: TRBD1 (5 bases). This CDR3 contains 15 residues. CDR1 is MRHNA and CDR2 is SNTAGT in the germline V gene. The CDR3, as DNA: TGTGCCAGCGTGGGGTTGACAGAGGGAGACACTGAAGCTTTATTT. Translation: CASVGLTEGDTEALF.